What follows are 2 T cell receptor beta chains derived from one specimen sequenced in a study of shared clonotypes between healthy human individuals. TCRdb's copy holds only in-frame clones and misses some; the assay was immunoSEQ multiplex PCR. The sample comprises 950,000 to 1,300,000 clones, about 75% of which are singletons, and 1.4% to 1.5% rests with the top ten. The specimen was memory CD4+ T cells sorted from blood. The subset here: CD45RA-negative fraction. The receptor source for this set is a young man in good health.

The chain is built from TRBV7-9 and TRBJ1-4; perhaps TRBD1 as D (6 bases). Trimming pared 5 bases from V and 7 bases from J, leaving 17 bases between. The CDR3 covers 15 residues. Germline-derived CDR1 and CDR2 are SEHNR and FQNEAQ (reference sequence). The CDR3 is CASSQTRGMGEKLFF. In nucleotides, the CDR3 is TGTGCCAGCAGCCAGACCAGGGGAATGGGTGAAAAACTGTTTTTT.

The V gene is TRBV10-2, the J gene TRBJ2-5, with TRBD2 as a possible D gene (5 bases). CDR1 and CDR2 from the germline V gene are WSHSY and SAAADI. This CDR3 has 12 residues. V was cut by 10 bases and J by 5 bases, with 14 bases left in between. The chain's CDR3 is CATSGQGETQYF. The DNA for the CDR3 is TGCGCCACCAGCGGCCAAGGGGAGACCCAGTACTTC.